This T cell receptor (beta chain) was observed in a study of control samples from healthy donors and cancer patients. Germline values: CDR1 SGHDN, CDR2 FVKESK. V shed 5 bases and J 9 bases; nucleotides not matched to a gene: 12. The CDR3 is 14 residues long. The repertoire was sequenced with immunoSEQ multiplex PCR; TCRdb's copy has only in-frame clones and lacks some. The repertoire holds about 160,000 clones, with 96% as singletons. This chain connects TRBV14 to TRBJ2-7; TRBD1 agrees at 8 bases. What was sequenced was blood. This clonotype originated in a young woman in good health. The CDR3 DNA reads TGTGCCAGCAGCAAAACAGGGGGTGCTGCCCCGCAGTACTTC. This codes for CASSKTGGAAPQYF.